This TCR beta chain is drawn from a study of tumor-infiltrating lymphocytes in glioblastoma multiforme. Looked up from germline, CDR1 is SGHAT and CDR2 is FQNNGV. This CDR3 region has 15 residues. V lost 1 base and J lost 3, with 9 bases in between. Comment on this clonotype: The antigen is undetermined.

Notes on the study in general: Clone frequencies may be distorted by unequal TCR transcripts per cell. TCR plus mutation findings rest on a single glioblastoma patient. Functional subtype sorting of these T cells was not performed.

Multiple V-beta primers and a C-beta primer amplified TCRB from RNA. A C-beta primer primed TCRB cDNA from around 0.53 ug RNA. TCRdb ran MiXCR on the multiplex PCR reads and lists one entry per CDR3 protein. The sample shows over 8,000 distinct CDR3 sequences, around 80% of them seen only once. The rearrangement joins TRBV11-2 to TRBJ2-2, with D tentatively TRBD2 (6 bases). Sequenced material: brain tumor tissue. This TCR came from a male donor with glioblastoma. CDR3 sequence (DNA): TGTGCCAGCAGCTTAGGGACTATGTACACCGGGGAGCTGTTTTTT. Translated, it gives CASSLGTMYTGELFF.